These 8 T cell receptor beta chains share one sample of origin, sequenced in a study of response to subunit inactivated influenza vaccine. TCRdb called the RT-PCR reads again in MiXCR, with one record for every CDR3 protein. The sample contains around 480,000 distinct CDR3 sequences, approximately 15% of which appear only once. The sample here was CD4+ T cells sorted from PBMCs, taken roughly 24 months after vaccination. Receptors were obtained from a man between 45 and 75 years old who received an inactivated influenza vaccine.

The chain uses TRBV3-1 and TRBJ1-2; TRBD1 aligns across 9 bases. J was trimmed by 2 bases and V by 6 bases; bases with no gene match: 13. Germline V lookup: CDR1 LGHDT, CDR2 YNNKEL (reference sequence). The CDR3 loop spans 17 amino acids. The CDR3 region is CASSPIRDGTGNYGYTF. CDR3 sequence (DNA): TGTGCCAGCAGTCCCATTCGAGACGGGACAGGGAACTATGGCTACACCTTC.

This clonotype was seen a few times. The chain combines TRBV4-3 with TRBJ2-7; D not resolved. V was trimmed by 3 bases and J by 4 bases, leaving 16 bases between them. The CDR3 length is 15 residues. CDR1 and CDR2 from the germline V gene are LGHNA and YSLEER. The CDR3 is CASSQSHSPGYEQYF. As DNA, the CDR3 is TGCGCCAGCAGCCAGAGCCACTCTCCAGGATACGAGCAGTACTTC.

This clonotype showed up just a few times. This chain joins TRBV5-5 and TRBJ2-2, with D tentatively TRBD2 (6 bases). The germline V and J ends were trimmed by 0 bases and 3 bases, with 15 bases remaining between them. Germline CDR1 SGHKS, CDR2 YYEKEE (reference sequence). The CDR3 is 17 residues long. The CDR3 loop is CASSLDLGREDTGELFF. The CDR3 region has the DNA TGTGCCAGCAGCTTGGATTTAGGCAGGGAGGACACCGGGGAGCTGTTTTTT.

This clonotype has ten or more counts. V is TRBV12-3 or TRBV12-4 and J is TRBJ1-1, with D uncertain. There are 13 residues in the CDR3. Trimming shortened V by 5 bases and J by 0 bases, and 7 bases separated the two germline ends. CDR3 nucleotides: TGTGCCAGCAGTAACAGCATGAACACTGAAGCTTTCTTT. It codes for CASSNSMNTEAFF.

This clonotype was picked up a small number of times. This rearrangement joins TRBV29-1 to TRBJ2-1; 11 bases match TRBD2. V shed 5 bases and J 7 bases; nucleotides not matched to a gene: 10. The length of the CDR3 is 15 residues. In germline, CDR1 is SQVTM, CDR2 ANQGSEA. Written as DNA, the CDR3 is TGCAGCGTTACAAGAGGGCCTAGCGGGAGGAATGAGCAGTTCTTC. Protein product: CSVTRGPSGRNEQFF.

The chain has TRBV20-1 and TRBJ1-1, with D tentatively TRBD1 (6 bases). V lost 7 bases to trimming and J lost 1 base, with 16 bases between them. CDR3 length equals 14 residues. From germline, CDR1 is DFQATT and CDR2 SNEGSKA (reference sequence). The CDR3 here is CSVRRTDTNTEAFF. The CDR3, as DNA: TGCAGTGTACGCCGGACAGACACGAACACTGAAGCTTTCTTT.

The chain couples TRBV18 to TRBJ1-1, with D possibly TRBD1 on 5 matching bases. The CDR3 length is 15 residues. V shed 0 bases and J shed 3 bases, with 11 bases lying between them. Per the germline V gene, CDR1 is KGHSH and CDR2 is LQKENI. The CDR3 sequence is CASSPPGGGYTEAFF. CDR3 nucleotide sequence: TGTGCCAGCTCACCACCGGGGGGAGGATACACTGAAGCTTTCTTT.

This clonotype came up a few times. This rearrangement joins TRBV5-1 to TRBJ1-1; possibly TRBD1 for D (5 bases). The CDR3 runs to 15 residues. Germline V lookup: CDR1 SGHRS, CDR2 YFSETQ. V dropped 4 bases and J dropped 4 bases, with 17 bases sitting between them. In DNA form, the CDR3 reads TGCGCCAGCAGCACCGGGGGTCGGCAGTCCACTGAAGCTTTCTTT. Encoded protein: CASSTGGRQSTEAFF. Variable domain in full (rest from reference TRBV5-1 and TRBJ1-1): KAGVTQTPRYLIKTRGQQVTLSCSPISGHRSVSWYQQTPGQGLQFLFEYFSETQRNKGNFPGRFSGRQFSNSRSEMNVSTLELGDSALYLCASSTGGRQSTEAFFGQGTRLTVV.